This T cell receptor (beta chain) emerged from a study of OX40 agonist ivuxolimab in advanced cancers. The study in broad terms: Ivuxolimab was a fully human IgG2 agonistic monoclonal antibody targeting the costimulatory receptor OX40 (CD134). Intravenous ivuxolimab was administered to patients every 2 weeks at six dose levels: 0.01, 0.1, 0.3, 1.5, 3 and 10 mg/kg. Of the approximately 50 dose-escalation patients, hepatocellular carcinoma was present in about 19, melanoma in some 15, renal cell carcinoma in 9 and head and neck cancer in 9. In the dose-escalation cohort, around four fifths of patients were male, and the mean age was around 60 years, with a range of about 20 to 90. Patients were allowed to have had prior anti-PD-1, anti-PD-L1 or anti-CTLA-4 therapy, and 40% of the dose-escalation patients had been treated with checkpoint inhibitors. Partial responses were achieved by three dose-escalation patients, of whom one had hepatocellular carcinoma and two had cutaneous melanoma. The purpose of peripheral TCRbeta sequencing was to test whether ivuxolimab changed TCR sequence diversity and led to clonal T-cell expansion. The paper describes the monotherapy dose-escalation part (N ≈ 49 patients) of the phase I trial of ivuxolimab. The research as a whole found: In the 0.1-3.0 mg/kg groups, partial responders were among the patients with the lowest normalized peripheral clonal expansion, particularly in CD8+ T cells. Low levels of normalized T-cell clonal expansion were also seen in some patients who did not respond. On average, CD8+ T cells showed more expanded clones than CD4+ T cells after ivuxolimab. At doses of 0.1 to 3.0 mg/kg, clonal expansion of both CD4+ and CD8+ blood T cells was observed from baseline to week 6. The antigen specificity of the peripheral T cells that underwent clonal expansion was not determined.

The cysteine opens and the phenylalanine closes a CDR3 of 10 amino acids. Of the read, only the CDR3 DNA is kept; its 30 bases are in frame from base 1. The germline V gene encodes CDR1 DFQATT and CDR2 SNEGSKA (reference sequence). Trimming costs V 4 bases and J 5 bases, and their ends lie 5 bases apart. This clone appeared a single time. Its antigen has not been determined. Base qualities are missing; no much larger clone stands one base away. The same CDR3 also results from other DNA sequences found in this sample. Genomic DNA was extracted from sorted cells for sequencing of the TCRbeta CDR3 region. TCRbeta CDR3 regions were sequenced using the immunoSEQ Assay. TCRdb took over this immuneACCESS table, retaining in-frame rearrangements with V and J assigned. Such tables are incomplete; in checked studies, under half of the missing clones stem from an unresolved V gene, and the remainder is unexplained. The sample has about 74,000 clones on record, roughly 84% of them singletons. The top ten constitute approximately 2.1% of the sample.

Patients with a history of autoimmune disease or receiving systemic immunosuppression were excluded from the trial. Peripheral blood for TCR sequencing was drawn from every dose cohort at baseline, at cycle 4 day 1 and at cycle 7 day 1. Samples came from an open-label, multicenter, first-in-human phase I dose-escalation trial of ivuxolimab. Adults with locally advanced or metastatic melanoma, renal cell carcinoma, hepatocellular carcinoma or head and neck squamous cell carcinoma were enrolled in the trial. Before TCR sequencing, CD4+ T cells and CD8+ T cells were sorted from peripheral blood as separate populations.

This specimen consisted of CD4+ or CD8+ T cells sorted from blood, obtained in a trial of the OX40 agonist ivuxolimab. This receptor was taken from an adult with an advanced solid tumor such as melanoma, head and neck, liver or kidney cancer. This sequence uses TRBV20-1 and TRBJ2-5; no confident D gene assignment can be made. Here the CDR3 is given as CSATGETQYF. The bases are TGCAGTGCTACGGGCGAGACCCAGTACTTC.